The T cell receptor (beta chain) under discussion was sequenced for a study of blood T cell repertoires in COVID-19. Measured with immunoSEQ multiplex PCR; TCRdb has only the in-frame clones, and not every one. The table records about 170,000 clones, around 85% of them present only once. This CDR3 region has 14 residues. V shed 7 bases and J 1 base; nucleotides not matched to a gene: 6. Germline CDR1 SQVTM, CDR2 ANQGSEA. The rearrangement links TRBV29-1 to TRBJ1-3, with 8 bases that match TRBD1. Sequences were obtained from peripheral blood. This clonotype was obtained from a man aged 55-75 years who had recovered from COVID-19. This chain's CDR3 is CSGVGQASGNTIYF. The DNA of the CDR3 is TGCAGCGGGGTGGGACAGGCTTCTGGAAACACCATATATTTT.